This T cell receptor beta chain originates from a study of radiotherapy plus CTLA-4 blockade in lung cancer. V lost 5 bases, J lost 4 bases, and 9 bases lay in between. The V gene's germline CDR1 is SGHTA and CDR2 FQGNSA. The length of the CDR3 is 13 residues. The protocol was immunoSEQ multiplex PCR, while the TCRdb copy is restricted to in-frame clones and leaves out a portion. The sample shows 80,000 or so clones, 78% of them seen only once. This clonotype was sampled from a human donor with non-small cell lung cancer who had a partial response to radiotherapy plus ipilimumab. Some clones in this sample may be carry-over from other donors' samples. J is TRBJ1-3 and V is TRBV7-2; D call uncertain. The material was peripheral blood, obtained from a patient treated with radiotherapy plus ipilimumab. CDR3 nucleotide sequence: TGTGCCAGCAGCAACCCACAGGGAAACACCATATATTTT. Its translation is CASSNPQGNTIYF.